This T cell receptor beta chain was captured by sequencing in a study of T cells in Graves' hyperthyroidism and ophthalmopathy. Study-level results: Most thyroid clonotypes expanded above 0.001 appeared in blood too.

RNA transcripts served as the template for amplifying TCR beta CDR3 regions. The study used the HTBI primer set for a first-round RT-PCR of the TCR CDR3. From the multiplex PCR reads, TCRdb called clonotypes with MiXCR, one entry per CDR3 protein. The sample records some 770,000 distinct CDR3 sequences, 15% to 20% being singletons. The sample holds many counts of this clonotype. Its antigen remains unidentified. Hyperthyroidism of Graves' type that showed no ophthalmopathy progression within 18 months was stable. The study excluded patients with uncontrolled infection, other autoimmune disease, pregnancy or lactation. Clinical symptoms, serum thyroxine and TRAb, thyroid ultrasound and orbital computed tomography were used for the diagnoses. This sequence was found in a man between 18 and 29 years old with Graves' hyperthyroidism. Sequenced sample: blood.

The CDR3 DNA is TGTGCCAGCAGTCGAGGGTATGAGGCCCAGTACTTC. It is translated as CASSRGYEAQYF. V usage is TRBV27 and J usage is TRBJ2-5; D is possibly TRBD2 (5 bases). Germline V CDR1 and CDR2: MNHEY, SMNVEV (reference sequence). The CDR3 contains 12 residues. V was clipped by 5 bases and J by 9 bases, with 13 bases between them.